This TCR beta chain was recovered during a study of blood T cell repertoires in COVID-19. Overall study: The analysed material was cDNA or gDNA that came from T cells, B-cell-depleted T cells, or PBMCs.

CDR1 SGHRS and CDR2 YFSETQ come from the germline V gene. The trim removed 3 bases at V and 3 bases at J, leaving 5 bases unmatched. This CDR3 contains 14 residues. This table comes from immunoSEQ multiplex PCR, and its TCRdb copy is limited to in-frame clones, with some not included. The profile shows tens of thousands of clones, 82% of them singletons. Sample: peripheral blood. The sequence was collected from a woman aged 80 or over with acute or convalescent COVID-19. This sequence joins TRBV5-1 and TRBJ1-1; 7 bases map to TRBD1. The CDR3 DNA follows: TGCGCCAGCAGCTACGCTGACAGGGACACTGAAGCTTTCTTT. This gives the protein CASSYADRDTEAFF.